This TCR beta chain emerged from a study of cytomegalovirus exposure and HLA in healthy donors. As concerns this clone: No antigen is known for it.

This CDR3 is built from 14 residues. V was shortened by 0 bases and J by 7 bases, with 10 bases between the two germline ends. Germline-derived CDR1 and CDR2 are LGHNA and YNFKEQ. Study-level results: Analysis was carried out at a later point, and it linked a missense DCLRE1C variant to TCR beta V- and J-gene trimming.

The PCR made use of 60 Vbeta and 13 Jbeta primers. Only in-frame clones appear in the TCRdb table, and some are missing; sequencing was by immunoSEQ multiplex PCR. The data hold fewer than 200,000 clones, with around 80% observed a single time. The chain joins TRBV4-2 to TRBJ2-4; maybe TRBD1 (5 bases). The source material was PBMCs. This clonotype originated in a female donor in good health and CMV-seronegative. In DNA form, the CDR3 reads TGTGCCAGCAGCCAAGACTGGGCAGGGAACATTCAGTACTTC. It codes for CASSQDWAGNIQYF.